This TCR beta chain was observed in a study of PD-1 blockade in classical Hodgkin lymphoma. Study summary: Intravenous nivolumab at 3 mg/kg was given to patients every 2 weeks. Study findings and constraints: Healthy donors were reported to have higher baseline TCR diversity than newly diagnosed patients.

The time point was: cycle 4 day 1 (C4D1), after about 6 weeks of nivolumab. Brentuximab vedotin exposure varied among the patients, all of whom had relapsed after autologous stem cell transplantation. V lost 3 bases, J lost 0 bases, and 11 bases lay in between. The CDR3 totals 15 residues. Germline V CDR1 and CDR2: SEHNR, FQNEAQ (reference sequence). Measured with immunoSEQ multiplex PCR; TCRdb has only the in-frame clones, and not every one. Of tens of thousands of clones listed, 78% are singletons. A word on this clone: No antigen is known for it.

The sample was peripheral blood mononuclear cells (PBMCs), taken before the fourth cycle of nivolumab. V usage is TRBV7-9 and J usage is TRBJ1-1, with TRBD1 as a possible D gene (6 bases). This clonotype was sampled from a human donor with classical Hodgkin lymphoma. This CDR3 is CASSFWTEMNTEAFF. Here the CDR3 DNA reads TGTGCCAGCAGCTTTTGGACAGAAATGAACACTGAAGCTTTCTTT.